This TCR beta chain was sequenced in a study of T cells in Graves' hyperthyroidism and ophthalmopathy. Study findings and constraints: Expanded thyroid clonotypes (above 0.001) were mostly also found in blood.

The source material, RNA transcripts, was used to amplify TCR beta CDR3 regions. The TCR CDR3 first-round RT-PCR relied on the HTBI primer set. TCRdb fed the multiplex PCR reads into MiXCR, producing one record per CDR3 protein. Here the sample spans around 390,000 distinct CDR3 sequences, roughly 14% being singletons. This CDR3 is built from 16 residues. Unmatched junction bases numbered 10, after V lost 6 bases and J lost 1 base. Germline V gives CDR1 MDHEN, CDR2 SYDVKM. This clonotype has a count of ten or more. The antigen is not known. Lactation, pregnancy, other autoimmune disease or uncontrolled infection led to exclusion of patients. It was 8.5 to 10 ml of fresh peripheral blood that supplied the PBMCs.

The sample taken for sequencing was blood. This sequence joins TRBV28 and TRBJ2-3, with 7 bases that match TRBD2. This sequence was found in a woman aged 25 to 39 with Graves' ophthalmopathy. This chain's CDR3 is CASRSSRSGGTDTQYF. The DNA for the CDR3 is TGTGCCAGCAGATCGTCTAGGAGCGGGGGCACAGATACGCAGTATTTT.